The 21 T cell receptor beta chains in this list originate from one sample, sequenced in a study of cytomegalovirus exposure and HLA in healthy donors. Use of 60 Vbeta and 13 Jbeta primers characterized the PCR. The assay was immunoSEQ multiplex PCR, and TCRdb's table has in-frame clones only and misses some. The data show fewer than 150,000 clones, with 85% to 90% seen just once and approximately 6.4% held by the top ten. The sequencing sample was made of PBMCs. The source is a woman aged 25 to 39 in good health and CMV-seropositive.

V gene TRBV4-1 combines with J gene TRBJ1-5, with 7 bases lining up with TRBD1. The CDR3 covers 13 residues. CDR1 and CDR2 (germline): MGHRA, YSYEKL. Trimming took 3 bases from V and 9 from J; bases not matched to a gene: 5. CDR3: CASSQRGPGPQHF. CDR3 DNA sequence: TGCGCCAGCAGCCAGAGGGGGCCCGGGCCCCAGCATTTT.

Remarks on this clone: It differs at one base from a far larger clone, so likely a read error. Other DNA variants within this sample encode the same CDR3. The chain uses TRBV5-1 and TRBJ2-5, with D possibly TRBD1 on 6 matching bases. With 1 base removed from V and 5 bases from J, the gap between germline ends came to 12 bases. Looked up from germline, CDR1 is SGHRS and CDR2 is YFSETQ. This CDR3 contains 14 residues. This CDR3 reads CASSLWSRGETQYF. Written as DNA, the CDR3 is TGCGCCAGCAGCTTGTGGTCCAGGGGTGAGACCCAGTACTTC.

The rearrangement uses TRBV15 and TRBJ1-5; D might be TRBD1 (5 bases). This CDR3 spans 13 amino acids. Germline V gene data show CDR1 as LNHNV and CDR2 as YYDKDF (reference sequence). The V and J ends lost 9 bases and 1 base respectively, with 10 bases between them. CDR3 nucleotides: TGTGCCACAGGAACAGGCAGCAATCAGCCCCAGCATTTT. As protein: CATGTGSNQPQHF.

The V call is TRBV6-5, the J call TRBJ2-7; perhaps TRBD1 as D (5 bases). Trimming cost V 0 bases and J 6 bases, with 18 bases left between them. The CDR3 runs 16 residues. Germline CDR1 reads MNHEY; CDR2 reads SVGAGI. CDR3 protein: CASSYSGGQGVSEQYF. The CDR3, as DNA: TGTGCCAGCAGTTACTCGGGTGGGCAGGGCGTATCCGAGCAGTACTTC.

This clone has just a few counts. The V call is TRBV28, the J call TRBJ1-4; 9 bases line up with TRBD1. The V gene's germline CDR1 is MDHEN and CDR2 SYDVKM. Trimming took 4 bases from V and 2 from J; bases not matched to a gene: 2. This CDR3 has 15 residues. The CDR3 nucleotides read TGTGCCAGCAGTTCCACAGGGGGCACTAATGAAAAACTGTTTTTT. It is translated as CASSSTGGTNEKLFF.

This clone has a handful of counts. The genes are TRBV5-6 and TRBJ1-2; D remains unclear. Germline CDR1 SGHDT, CDR2 YYEEEE. The V end was cut by 2 bases, the J end by 7 bases, with 18 bases between. The CDR3 is 15 amino acids. Here the CDR3 reads CASSFLQVYPSGYTF. The CDR3 DNA reads as TGTGCCAGCAGCTTCCTCCAGGTGTACCCTTCTGGCTACACCTTC.

This sequence joins TRBV11-1 and TRBJ2-1; 9 bases line up with TRBD2. CDR3 length: 17 residues. Germline CDR1 SGHAT, CDR2 FQDESV (reference sequence). Losses at the gene ends were 5 bases for V and 4 bases for J; bases not matched to a gene: 12. In DNA, the CDR3 is TGTGCCAGCAGCGAGCGGGCGGGAGGGCCGGGGTACAATGAGCAGTTCTTC. Residues: CASSERAGGPGYNEQFF.

The chain uses TRBV7-9 and TRBJ1-2, with 7 nucleotides matching TRBD1. Germline assignment: CDR1 SEHNR and CDR2 FQNEAQ (reference sequence). CDR3 size: 15 residues. Trimming cost V 0 bases and J 8 bases; bases outside gene matches: 9. CDR3 region: CASSLANRGWEGYTF. The CDR3 region has the DNA TGTGCCAGCAGCTTAGCGAACAGGGGTTGGGAGGGCTACACCTTC.

The chain links TRBV7-3 to TRBJ1-1; 8 nucleotides line up with TRBD1. V lost 5 bases to trimming and J lost 1 base; unmatched junction nucleotides: 12. The CDR3 runs 17 residues. CDR1 and CDR2 (germline): SGHTA, FQGTGA. The chain's CDR3 is CASSPLADRAWNTEAFF. The DNA of the CDR3 is TGTGCCAGCAGCCCCCTTGCGGACAGGGCGTGGAACACTGAAGCTTTCTTT.

This clone was seen only once. The V and J genes are TRBV5-1 and TRBJ2-1; D is possibly TRBD1 (5 bases). V was trimmed by 4 bases and J by 3 bases, leaving 11 bases between them. The V gene's germline CDR1 is SGHRS and CDR2 YFSETQ. The CDR3 is 14 residues long. CDR3 loop: CASSTQGHYNEQFF. CDR3 nucleotide sequence: TGCGCCAGCAGCACCCAGGGTCACTACAATGAGCAGTTCTTC.

The rearrangement links TRBV5-1 to TRBJ2-1; 7 bases align to TRBD1. Germline CDR1 reads SGHRS; CDR2 reads YFSETQ. The CDR3 loop spans 13 amino acids. V shed 4 bases, J shed 6 bases, and the junction held 4 bases outside the gene matches. The CDR3 sequence is CASSSRDSNEQFF. DNA for the CDR3: TGCGCCAGCAGCAGCCGGGACAGCAATGAGCAGTTCTTC.

J is TRBJ2-5 and V is TRBV5-4, with D hard to call. The CDR3 totals 13 residues. CDR1 and CDR2 from the germline V gene are SGHNT and YYREEE (reference sequence). Deletions cut 0 bases from V and 4 bases from J, with 7 bases between. The CDR3 spells CASSLAYPETQYF. The CDR3 coding sequence is TGTGCCAGCAGCTTGGCCTACCCAGAGACCCAGTACTTC. Drawing the rest from reference TRBV5-4 and TRBJ2-5, the complete variable domain is ETGVTQSPTHLIKTRGQQVTLRCSSQSGHNTVSWYQQALGQGPQFIFQYYREEENGRGNFPPRFSGLQFPNYSSELNVNALELDDSALYLCASSLAYPETQYFGPGTRLLVL.

The V and J genes are TRBV30 and TRBJ2-1, with D tentatively TRBD2 (7 bases). Per the germline V gene, CDR1 is GTSNPN and CDR2 is SVGIG (reference sequence). V was shortened by 4 bases and J by 3 bases, with 19 bases between the two germline ends. The CDR3 covers 16 residues. CDR3 bases: TGTGCCTGGATGAAGTGGGGGGGCGGTTTCTACAATGAGCAGTTCTTC. This encodes CAWMKWGGGFYNEQFF.

The table lists this clone with a count of one. The CDR3 DNA follows: TGTGCCAGCTCACCCCTCCGGACAGGGGACTTTACCTCTGGAAACACCATATATTTT. This gives the protein CASSPLRTGDFTSGNTIYF. V and J are TRBV18 and TRBJ1-3, with TRBD1 matching 9 bases. The CDR3 runs to 19 residues. V lost 3 bases, J lost 0 bases, and 12 bases stayed unmatched. CDR1 and CDR2 from the germline V gene are KGHSH and LQKENI.

The V call is TRBV2, the J call TRBJ2-7; TRBD1 agrees at 9 bases. Germline V gene data show CDR1 as SNHLY and CDR2 as FYNNEI. V dropped 9 bases and J dropped 7; count of bases not matched to a gene: 10. This CDR3 is 13 amino acids long. Here the CDR3 reads CASGGQGPGEQYF. CDR3 in DNA: TGTGCCAGTGGGGGACAGGGACCTGGAGAGCAGTACTTC.

About this clone: This same CDR3 is encoded by further DNA sequences in the sample. This sequence joins TRBV18 and TRBJ1-5; D gene unclear. V lost 2 bases and J 5 bases, leaving 7 bases between the germline ends. The V gene's germline CDR1 is KGHSH and CDR2 LQKENI. The CDR3 is 13 residues long. The CDR3 DNA is TGTGCCAGCTCACCAACCGGGGATCAGCCCCAGCATTTT. Amino acids: CASSPTGDQPQHF.

This chain links TRBV5-1 with TRBJ2-7; weak D call: TRBD1 (5 bases). Germline V gives CDR1 SGHRS, CDR2 YFSETQ. The CDR3 totals 15 residues. Between the trimmed V and J ends, which lost 3 bases and 2 bases, there was a span of 15 bases. For the CDR3, the DNA is TGCGCCAGCAGCTATCAGACAGAGTCGGCCTACGAGCAGTACTTC. As protein: CASSYQTESAYEQYF.

The rearrangement uses TRBV19 and TRBJ1-4, with D possibly matching TRBD1 (5 bases). This CDR3 spans 14 amino acids. Germline V gene lookup returns CDR1 LNHDA and CDR2 SQIVND (reference sequence). V lost 4 bases and J 7 bases, leaving 13 bases between the germline ends. The CDR3 sequence: CASSSQGAVEKLFF. DNA of the CDR3: TGTGCCAGTAGTAGTCAGGGCGCGGTTGAAAAACTGTTTTTT.

The V and J genes are TRBV10-3 and TRBJ1-1; the D gene is possibly TRBD1 (5 bases). The CDR3 extends over 13 amino acids. V lost 6 bases and J 0 bases, leaving 8 bases between the germline ends. The germline V gene has CDR1 ENHRY and CDR2 SYGVKD. CDR3 amino acids: CAIRRGLNTEAFF. CDR3 coding DNA: TGTGCCATCAGGCGGGGGTTGAACACTGAAGCTTTCTTT.

Regarding this clone: One end of the junction fails to match germline, which may point to a read error. This chain uses TRBV11-3 with TRBJ2-7; D is perhaps TRBD1 (6 bases). Looked up from germline, CDR1 is SGHNT and CDR2 is YENEEA. The CDR3 runs to 13 residues. The CDR3 reads CASSLGAAGEQCF. The CDR3 nucleotides are TGTGCCAGCAGTTTGGGGGCGGCGGGCGAGCAGTGCTTC.

The rearrangement joins TRBV5-8 to TRBJ2-2, with a possible D match to TRBD2 (5 bases). The CDR3 has 13 residues. Germline V gene sequence: CDR1 SGHTS, CDR2 YDEGEE. V dropped 1 base and J dropped 6 bases, with 7 bases sitting between them. CDR3 coding DNA: TGTGCCAGCAGCTTGCAAGCGGCCGGGGAGCTGTTTTTT. Its translation: CASSLQAAGELFF.